Listed below are T cell receptor beta chains from one sample, sequenced in a study of cytomegalovirus exposure and HLA in healthy donors. Some clones are missing from TCRdb's copy, which holds only in-frame ones; the method was immunoSEQ multiplex PCR. The table shows around 100,000 clones, with 50% to 70% occurring only once. The sequenced sample consisted of PBMCs. These receptor sequences come from a man aged 30-40 years in good health and CMV-seropositive. Both conserved end residues are part of each CDR3. A D gene is named only where the DNA matches it firmly. Clone size is not always given. Where it is, it says once, few, many or a class for expanded clones.

V	J	D	size	CDR3	DNA
TRBV5-4	TRBJ2-3	TRBD1	once	CASSFGTASTDTQYF	TGTGCCAGCAGCTTTGGGACAGCTAGCACAGATACGCAGTATTTT
TRBV9	TRBJ2-1	NA	few	CASSVQGGYNEQFF	TGTGCCAGCAGCGTACAGGGTGGCTACAATGAGCAGTTCTTC
TRBV19	TRBJ1-1	NA	NA	CASCSGGGNTEAFF	TGTGCCAGTTGTTCTGGGGGAGGGAACACTGAAGCTTTCTTT
TRBV21-1	TRBJ2-7	NA	few	CASSKGGLSGGARGEQYF	TGTGCCAGCAGCAAAGGGGGTCTTAGCGGGGGGGCCAGGGGCGAGCAGTACTTC
TRBV6-6	TRBJ1-1	TRBD1	NA	CASSSRQGEAFF	TGTGCCAGCAGTTCACGACAGGGTGAAGCTTTCTTT
TRBV11-2	TRBJ2-7	NA	NA	CASSLALDWEQYF	TGTGCCAGCAGCTTAGCACTAGATTGGGAGCAGTACTTC
TRBV29-1	TRBJ1-2	NA	few	CSVGALDRLANYGYTF	TGCAGCGTTGGGGCCCTCGACAGGTTAGCTAACTATGGCTACACCTTC
TRBV30	TRBJ1-5	NA	NA	CAWSVGGVQPQHF	TGTGCCTGGAGTGTAGGGGGGGTCCAGCCCCAGCATTTT
TRBV7-9	TRBJ1-4	NA	NA	CASSLGGGDEKLFF	TGTGCCAGCAGCCTAGGGGGGGGAGACGAAAAACTGTTTTTT
TRBV5-6	TRBJ1-1	NA	NA	CASSLGVRGRETEAFF	TGTGCCAGCAGCTTGGGAGTTCGAGGGAGGGAAACTGAAGCTTTCTTT
TRBV27	TRBJ1-2	NA	NA	CASSKQGFNYGYTF	TGTGCCAGCAGTAAACAGGGTTTTAACTATGGCTACACCTTC
TRBV7-2	TRBJ2-5	NA	NA	CASSLGAGETQYF	TGTGCCAGCAGCTTAGGGGCGGGGGAGACCCAGTACTTC
TRBV11-2	TRBJ1-1	NA	few	CASSSDLNTEAFF	TGTGCCAGCAGCTCCGACTTGAACACTGAAGCTTTCTTT
TRBV5-6	TRBJ2-5	TRBD2	few	CASSWISGEETQYF	TGTGCCAGCAGCTGGATTAGCGGGGAAGAGACCCAGTACTTC
TRBV27	TRBJ2-3	TRBD2	few	CASRVAGGPSDTQYF	TGTGCCAGCAGGGTAGCGGGGGGGCCCTCAGATACGCAGTATTTT
TRBV14	TRBJ2-3	NA	NA	CASSTGSGDTQYF	TGTGCCAGCAGCACCGGGTCGGGAGATACGCAGTATTTT
TRBV6-1	TRBJ2-7	NA	NA	CASSAHRLAASYEQYF	TGTGCCAGCAGTGCCCATCGGTTAGCGGCATCCTACGAGCAGTACTTC
TRBV5-6	TRBJ2-3	TRBD1	NA	CASKITQGARTDTQYF	TGTGCCAGCAAAATAACCCAGGGGGCGAGGACAGATACGCAGTATTTT
TRBV6-5	TRBJ2-7	TRBD1	NA	CASSEGQGVSYEQYF	TGTGCCAGCAGCGAGGGACAGGGGGTTTCCTACGAGCAGTACTTC
TRBV5-1	TRBJ2-1	NA	NA	CASSLEQATYNEQFF	TGCGCCAGCAGCTTGGAACAGGCTACCTACAATGAGCAGTTCTTC
TRBV13	TRBJ1-2	NA	few	CASSLDRANYGYTF	TGTGCCAGCAGCTTAGACAGGGCTAACTATGGCTACACCTTC
TRBV13	TRBJ2-4	TRBD2	NA	CASSSAGSGGTKNIQYF	TGTGCCAGCAGCTCGGCCGGGTCGGGGGGTACCAAAAACATTCAGTACTTC
TRBV7-9	TRBJ2-1	NA	few	CASSSPGYSYNEQFF	TGTGCCAGCAGCTCGCCGGGGTATTCCTACAATGAGCAGTTCTTC
TRBV19	TRBJ2-2	TRBD1	NA	CASIPGGTGDAGELFF	TGTGCCAGTATTCCAGGGGGGACAGGGGACGCCGGGGAGCTGTTTTTT
TRBV13	TRBJ2-3	TRBD2	NA	CASSPKGTSGGAQYF	TGTGCCAGCAGCCCGAAAGGGACTAGCGGGGGGGCGCAGTATTTT
TRBV5-1	TRBJ2-5	TRBD1	NA	CASSLVGQGVTETQYF	TGCGCCAGCAGCTTGGTCGGACAGGGGGTCACAGAGACCCAGTACTTC
TRBV11-3	TRBJ1-1	TRBD1	once	CASTTSDRGRSTEAFF	TGCGCCAGCACCACTTCCGACAGGGGGAGGAGCACTGAAGCTTTCTTT
TRBV6-5	TRBJ1-4	NA	NA	CASRGPGIHEKLFF	TGTGCCAGCAGGGGCCCGGGGATCCATGAAAAACTGTTTTTT
TRBV18	TRBJ2-7	NA	few	CASSPGGAQSYEQYF	TGTGCCAGCTCACCAGGAGGGGCCCAGTCCTACGAGCAGTACTTC
TRBV7-8	TRBJ2-1	TRBD1	few	CASSLIGQDYNEQFF	TGTGCCAGCAGCCTAATCGGACAGGACTACAATGAGCAGTTCTTC
TRBV27	TRBJ1-2	TRBD1	NA	CASSLSETGVGGGYTF	TGTGCCAGCAGTTTATCGGAAACAGGGGTGGGGGGTGGCTACACCTTC
TRBV4-1	TRBJ1-1	NA	NA	CASSQVDRTNTEAFF	TGCGCCAGCAGCCAAGTAGACAGGACGAACACTGAAGCTTTCTTT
TRBV7-8	TRBJ1-1	NA	NA	CASSYREGNTEAFF	TGTGCCAGCAGCTACCGGGAGGGGAACACTGAAGCTTTCTTT
TRBV5-6	TRBJ2-3	TRBD1	NA	CASSFDRDNTDTQYF	TGTGCCAGCAGCTTCGACAGGGACAACACAGATACGCAGTATTTT
TRBV11-2	TRBJ2-3	NA	NA	CASSSTLGGTDTQYF	TGTGCCAGCAGCTCAACTCTAGGGGGCACAGATACGCAGTATTTT
TRBV7-7	TRBJ2-5	TRBD2	NA	CASSLQLASEQYF	TGTGCTAGCAGCTTACAACTAGCGAGTGAGCAGTACTTC
TRBV7-9	TRBJ1-4	NA	NA	CASSSGGGKLFF	TGTGCCAGCAGCTCTGGAGGCGGGAAACTGTTTTTT
TRBV11-2	TRBJ1-2	NA	NA	CASSTSPASYTF	TGTGCCAGCTCGACTAGTCCGGCTAGCTACACCTTC
TRBV19	TRBJ1-1	NA	once	CASSIVGQPTEAFF	TGTGCCAGTAGTATAGTTGGACAACCTACTGAAGCTTTCTTT
TRBV5-1	TRBJ2-3	NA	NA	CASSLEGGHTDTQYF	TGCGCCAGCAGCTTAGAGGGGGGGCACACAGATACGCAGTATTTT
TRBV18	TRBJ2-3	NA	NA	CASSPLAGGADTQYF	TGTGCCAGCTCACCACTCGCTGGGGGGGCTGATACGCAGTATTTT
TRBV2	TRBJ2-1	TRBD2	NA	CASSEWGTSGVNEQFF	TGTGCCAGCAGTGAATGGGGGACTAGCGGGGTAAATGAGCAGTTCTTC
TRBV9	TRBJ2-7	NA	few	CASSVGADGEQYF	TGTGCCAGCAGCGTAGGGGCCGACGGCGAGCAGTACTTC
TRBV5-1	TRBJ1-2	TRBD1	NA	CASSLSADRVNYGYTF	TGCGCCAGCAGCTTGTCTGCGGACAGGGTTAACTATGGCTACACCTTC
TRBV2	TRBJ2-7	NA	NA	CASSESRLWEQYF	TGTGCCAGCAGTGAGAGCAGGTTATGGGAGCAGTACTTC
TRBV6-1	TRBJ1-1	NA	NA	CASRVGGADTEAFF	TGTGCCAGCAGGGTCGGGGGGGCGGACACTGAAGCTTTCTTT
TRBV7-9	TRBJ1-5	NA	NA	CASSLGYNQPQHF	TGTGCCAGCAGCCTAGGTTACAATCAGCCCCAGCATTTT
TRBV5-1	TRBJ1-1	NA	few	CASREGMNTEAFF	TGCGCCAGCAGGGAGGGGATGAACACTGAAGCTTTCTTT
TRBV11-2	TRBJ2-7	TRBD1	NA	CASSRQGYEQYF	TGTGCCAGCAGCAGACAGGGTTACGAGCAGTACTTC
TRBV7-3	TRBJ2-2	NA	NA	CASSSSPPGELFF	TGTGCCAGCAGCTCCTCTCCCCCCGGGGAGCTGTTTTTT
TRBV7-9	TRBJ1-4	NA	NA	CASSDRQINEKLFF	TGTGCCAGCAGCGACAGACAGATAAATGAAAAACTGTTTTTT
TRBV5-1	TRBJ2-7	NA	NA	CASQRDTFSYEQYF	TGCGCCAGCCAACGGGACACCTTCTCCTACGAGCAGTACTTC
TRBV11-2	TRBJ2-7	NA	NA	CASSPRHTASEQYF	TGTGCCAGCAGCCCTCGACATACGGCAAGCGAGCAGTACTTC
TRBV5-1	TRBJ2-3	NA	NA	CASSLEGGQMGDTQYF	TGCGCCAGCAGCTTGGAGGGGGGGCAAATGGGAGATACGCAGTATTTT
TRBV10-2	TRBJ2-3	TRBD1	NA	CASSVQGGADTQYF	TGCGCCAGCAGTGTACAGGGGGGTGCAGATACGCAGTATTTT
TRBV6-5	TRBJ1-4	NA	few	CASARDQGIGEKLFF	TGTGCCAGCGCTAGGGATCAGGGGATAGGTGAAAAACTGTTTTTT
TRBV4-2	TRBJ2-1	NA	NA	CASSQGGGSYNEQFF	TGTGCCAGCAGCCAAGGAGGGGGCTCCTACAATGAGCAGTTCTTC
TRBV5-1	TRBJ1-1	TRBD1	NA	CASRWSTGGDTEAFF	TGCGCCAGCAGGTGGAGCACAGGGGGGGACACTGAAGCTTTCTTT
TRBV5-4	TRBJ2-4	TRBD1	NA	CASSFGDRGIKNIQYF	TGTGCCAGCAGCTTTGGGGACAGGGGAATCAAAAACATTCAGTACTTC
TRBV19	TRBJ1-1	NA	once	CASSNPTVNTEAFF	TGTGCCAGTAGTAACCCGACAGTGAACACTGAAGCTTTCTTT